This TCR beta chain was documented in a study of blood T cell repertoires in COVID-19. Study-wide context: Sites in the United States, Italy and Spain provided acute and convalescent COVID-19 samples. PBMCs, B-cell-depleted T cells, or T cells were the source of the cDNA or gDNA that made up the material.

As handled by the study authors: Amplifying reference gene primers gave estimates of nucleated cell counts. Only in-frame clones appear in the TCRdb table, and some are missing; sequencing was by immunoSEQ multiplex PCR. The DNA was the basis for D and trimming; V, J and clone size are from that table. The table includes 200,000 to 300,000 clones, roughly 82% detected once. This clone was detected once. The CDR3 sequence is 16 residues long. CDR1 and CDR2 (germline): SNHLY, FYNNEI. The J segment lost 8 bases and the V segment lost 6 bases, leaving 15 bases of the junction unmatched. The receptor was derived from a woman of 80 years or more with COVID-19, enrolled during active disease. The sequenced material came from peripheral blood. The chain has TRBV2 and TRBJ2-1; 8 bases agree with TRBD1. The CDR3 region is CASSLSGGNTIDEQFF. In nucleotides, the CDR3 is TGTGCCAGCAGCCTATCAGGGGGCAATACTATAGATGAGCAGTTCTTC.